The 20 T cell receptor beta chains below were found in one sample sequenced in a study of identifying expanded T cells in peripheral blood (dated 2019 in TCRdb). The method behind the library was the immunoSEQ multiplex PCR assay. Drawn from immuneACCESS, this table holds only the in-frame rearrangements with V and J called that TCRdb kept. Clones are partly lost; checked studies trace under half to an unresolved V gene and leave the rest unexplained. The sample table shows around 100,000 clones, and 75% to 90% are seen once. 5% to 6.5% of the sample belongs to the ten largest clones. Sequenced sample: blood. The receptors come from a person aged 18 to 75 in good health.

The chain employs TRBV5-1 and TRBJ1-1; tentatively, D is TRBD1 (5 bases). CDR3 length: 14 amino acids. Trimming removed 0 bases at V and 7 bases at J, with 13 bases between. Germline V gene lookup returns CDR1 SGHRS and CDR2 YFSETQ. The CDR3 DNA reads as TGCGCCAGCAGCTTGGGGGACGGAGTCCTTGAAGCTTTCTTT. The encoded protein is CASSLGDGVLEAFF.

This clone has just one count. The DNA of the CDR3 is TGTGCCAGCAGCCTAACTCAAACGGCCACTAACTATGGCTACACCTTC. This sequence encodes CASSLTQTATNYGYTF. This chain joins TRBV7-9 and TRBJ1-2; D gene uncertain. V lost 5 bases and J lost 0, with 16 bases in between. This CDR3 contains 16 residues. From germline, CDR1 is SEHNR and CDR2 FQNEAQ (reference sequence).

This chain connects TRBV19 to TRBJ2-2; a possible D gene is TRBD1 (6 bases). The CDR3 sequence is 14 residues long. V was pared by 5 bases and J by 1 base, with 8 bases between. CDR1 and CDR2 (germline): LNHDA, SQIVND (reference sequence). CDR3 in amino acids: CASSVGGNTGELFF. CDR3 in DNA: TGTGCCAGTAGTGTAGGGGGGAACACCGGGGAGCTGTTTTTT.

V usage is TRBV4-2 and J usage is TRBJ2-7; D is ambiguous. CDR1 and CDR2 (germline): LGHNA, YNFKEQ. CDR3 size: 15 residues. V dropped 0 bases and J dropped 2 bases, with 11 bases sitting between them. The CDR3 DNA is TGTGCCAGCAGCCAAGATGGAACGGGCCCCTACGAGCAGTACTTC. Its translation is CASSQDGTGPYEQYF.

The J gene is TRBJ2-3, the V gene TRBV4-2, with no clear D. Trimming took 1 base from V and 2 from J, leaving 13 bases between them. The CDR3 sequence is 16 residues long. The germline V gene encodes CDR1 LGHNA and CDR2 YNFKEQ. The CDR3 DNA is TGTGCCAGCAGCCAAGTATGGATGCAGGACACAGATACGCAGTATTTT. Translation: CASSQVWMQDTDTQYF.

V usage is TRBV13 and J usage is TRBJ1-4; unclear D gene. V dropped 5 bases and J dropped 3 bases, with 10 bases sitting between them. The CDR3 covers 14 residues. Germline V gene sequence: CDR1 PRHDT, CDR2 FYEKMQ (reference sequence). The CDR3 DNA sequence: TGTGCCAGCAGCCTCGAGCGGTCTAATGAAAAACTGTTTTTT. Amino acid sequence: CASSLERSNEKLFF. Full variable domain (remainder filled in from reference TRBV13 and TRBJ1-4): AAGVIQSPRHLIKEKRETATLKCYPIPRHDTVYWYQQGPGQDPQFLISFYEKMQSDKGSIPDRFSAQQFSDYHSELNMSSLELGDSALYFCASSLERSNEKLFFGSGTQLSVL.

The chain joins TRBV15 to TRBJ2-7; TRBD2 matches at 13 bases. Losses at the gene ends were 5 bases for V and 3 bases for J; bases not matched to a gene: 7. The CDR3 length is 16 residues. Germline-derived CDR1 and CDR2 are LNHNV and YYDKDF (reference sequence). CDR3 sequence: CATSRRTSGGVYEQYF. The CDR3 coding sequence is TGTGCCACCAGCCGAAGGACTAGCGGGGGCGTCTACGAGCAGTACTTC.

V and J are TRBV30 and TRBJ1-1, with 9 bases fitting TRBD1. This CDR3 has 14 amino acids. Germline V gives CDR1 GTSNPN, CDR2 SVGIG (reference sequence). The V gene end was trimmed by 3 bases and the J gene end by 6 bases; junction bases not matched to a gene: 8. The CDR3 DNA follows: TGTGCCTGGAGGCTACCGGGACAGGGATCTGAAGCTTTCTTT. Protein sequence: CAWRLPGQGSEAFF.

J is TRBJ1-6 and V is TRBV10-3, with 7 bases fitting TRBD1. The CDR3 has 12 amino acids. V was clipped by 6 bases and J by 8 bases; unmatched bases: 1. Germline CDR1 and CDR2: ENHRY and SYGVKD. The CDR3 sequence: CAISGTDSPLHF. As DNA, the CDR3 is TGTGCCATCAGCGGGACAGATTCACCCCTCCACTTT.

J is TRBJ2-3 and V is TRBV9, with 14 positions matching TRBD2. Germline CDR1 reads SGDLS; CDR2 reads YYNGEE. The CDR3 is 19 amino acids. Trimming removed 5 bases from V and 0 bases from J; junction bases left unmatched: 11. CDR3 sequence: CASSRNRLAGGPSTDTQYF. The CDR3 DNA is TGTGCCAGCAGTCGTAATAGACTAGCGGGAGGGCCGAGCACAGATACGCAGTATTTT. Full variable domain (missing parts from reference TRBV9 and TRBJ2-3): DSGVTQTPKHLITATGQRVTLRCSPRSGDLSVYWYQQSLDQGLQFLIQYYNGEERAKGNILERFSAQQFPDLHSELNLSSLELGDSALYFCASSRNRLAGGPSTDTQYFGPGTRLTVL.

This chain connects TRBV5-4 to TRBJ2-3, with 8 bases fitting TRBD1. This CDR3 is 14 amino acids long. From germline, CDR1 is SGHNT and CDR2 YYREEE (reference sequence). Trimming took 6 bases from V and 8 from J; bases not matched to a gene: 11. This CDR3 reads CASTPGQGIGTQYF. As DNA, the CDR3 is TGTGCCAGCACCCCCGGACAGGGCATTGGTACGCAGTATTTT.

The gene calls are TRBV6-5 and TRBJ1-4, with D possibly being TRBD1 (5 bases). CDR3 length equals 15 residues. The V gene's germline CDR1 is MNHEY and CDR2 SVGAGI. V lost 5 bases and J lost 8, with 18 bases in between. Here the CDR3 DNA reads TGTGCCAGCAGTAATGCATATGGGGCAGGAGAAAAACTGTTTTTT. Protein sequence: CASSNAYGAGEKLFF.

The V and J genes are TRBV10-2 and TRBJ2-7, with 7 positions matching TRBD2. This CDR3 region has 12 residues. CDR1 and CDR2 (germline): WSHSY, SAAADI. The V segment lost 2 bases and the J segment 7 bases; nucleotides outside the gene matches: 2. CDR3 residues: CASSESGEEQYF. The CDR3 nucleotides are TGCGCCAGCAGTGAGAGCGGGGAAGAGCAGTACTTC.

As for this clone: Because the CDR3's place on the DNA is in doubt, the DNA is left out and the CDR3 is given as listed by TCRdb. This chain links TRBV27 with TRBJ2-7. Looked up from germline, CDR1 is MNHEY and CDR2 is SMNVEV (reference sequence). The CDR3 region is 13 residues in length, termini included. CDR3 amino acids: CASSSSGPLEQYF.

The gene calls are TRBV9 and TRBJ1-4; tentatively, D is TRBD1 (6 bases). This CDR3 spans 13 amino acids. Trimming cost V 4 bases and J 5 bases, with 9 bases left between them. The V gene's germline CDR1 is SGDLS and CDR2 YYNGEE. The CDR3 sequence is CASSWGPNEKLFF. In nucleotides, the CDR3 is TGTGCCAGCAGCTGGGGGCCGAATGAAAAACTGTTTTTT.

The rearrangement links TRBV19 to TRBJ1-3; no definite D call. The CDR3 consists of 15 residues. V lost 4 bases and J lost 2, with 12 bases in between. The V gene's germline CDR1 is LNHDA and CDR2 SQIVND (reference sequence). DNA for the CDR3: TGTGCCAGTAGTACCCCGACTTTTCCTGGAAACACCATATATTTT. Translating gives CASSTPTFPGNTIYF.

The CDR3 nucleotides are TGTGCCACCAGCAGAGACAGCAGGACTGAAGCTTTCTTT. Translating gives CATSRDSRTEAFF. This chain links TRBV15 with TRBJ1-1; D is uncertain. Germline-derived CDR1 and CDR2 are LNHNV and YYDKDF (reference sequence). V lost 0 bases and J lost 5, with 7 bases in between. This CDR3 spans 13 amino acids.

This chain's CDR3 is CASSEDLKGTQYF. For the CDR3, the DNA is TGTGCCAGCAGTGAAGATCTCAAGGGGACCCAGTACTTC. The chain carries TRBV6-1 and TRBJ2-5; no firm D call. Germline loops: CDR1 MNHNS, CDR2 SASEGT. This CDR3 has 13 residues. Trimming removed 1 base at V and 7 bases at J, with 10 bases between.

The CDR3 nucleotides are TGTGCCAGCAGCCCCCCTGGAGCGGATGAGCAGTTCTTC. Amino acid sequence: CASSPPGADEQFF. The chain carries TRBV5-4 and TRBJ2-1, with D possibly matching TRBD2 (5 bases). The CDR3 length is 13 residues. Germline V gives CDR1 SGHNT, CDR2 YYREEE (reference sequence). With 4 bases removed from V and 8 bases from J, the gap between germline ends came to 13 bases.

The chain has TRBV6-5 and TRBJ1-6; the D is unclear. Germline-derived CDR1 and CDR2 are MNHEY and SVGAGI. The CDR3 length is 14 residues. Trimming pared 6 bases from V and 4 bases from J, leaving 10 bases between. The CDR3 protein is CASSSVGYNSPLHF. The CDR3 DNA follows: TGTGCCAGCAGCTCAGTAGGGTATAATTCACCCCTCCACTTT.